A single sample is the source of the 25 T cell receptor beta chains below, sequenced in a study of T cell responses to AZD1222 COVID-19 vaccine. Profiling relied on immunoSEQ multiplex PCR, and the TCRdb table lists in-frame clones only, not all of them. Of about 120,000 clones in the sample, around nine tenths are singletons; the top ten hold 8.4%. The sequencing here drew on peripheral blood, taken on day 0 of AZD1222 vaccination. Every receptor here comes from an adult in good health.

This chain links TRBV28 with TRBJ1-4, with a weak D call TRBD1 (5 bases). This CDR3 spans 15 amino acids. The germline V gene encodes CDR1 MDHEN and CDR2 SYDVKM. The V gene lost 5 bases and the J gene lost 5 bases, with 15 bases spanning the gap. As DNA, the CDR3 is TGTGCCAGCAGTCTAGGGACTGCAGCAAATGAAAAACTGTTTTTT. Translation: CASSLGTAANEKLFF.

V usage is TRBV7-8 and J usage is TRBJ2-5; 11 positions agree with TRBD2. The CDR3 length is 13 residues. V gave up 5 bases and J gave up 13 bases; unmatched junction bases: 9. Germline lookup yields CDR1 SGHVS and CDR2 FQNEAQ. The CDR3 region is CASSQGTSGPWYF. The CDR3 DNA sequence: TGTGCCAGCAGCCAGGGGACTAGCGGCCCCTGGTACTTC.

V usage is TRBV6-5 and J usage is TRBJ1-1, with D maybe TRBD1 (5 bases). This CDR3 has 14 amino acids. Germline V gene sequence: CDR1 MNHEY, CDR2 SVGAGI. V was pared by 0 bases and J by 7 bases, with 12 bases between. This CDR3 reads CASSYSGTLGEAFF. The CDR3 DNA follows: TGTGCCAGCAGTTACTCCGGGACTCTGGGTGAAGCTTTCTTT.

The genes are TRBV4-1 and TRBJ2-7, with 11 bases identical to TRBD2. V trimming: 0 bases; J trimming: 4 bases; junction bases outside the gene matches: 8. CDR1 MGHRA and CDR2 YSYEKL come from the germline V gene. The CDR3 loop spans 17 amino acids. CDR3 in DNA: TGCGCCAGCAGCCAAGAGGGGCTAGCGGGAGGTCGATACGAGCAGTACTTC. It yields the protein CASSQEGLAGGRYEQYF.

Turning to this clone: The sample has other DNA sequences that encode this CDR3 too. The chain carries TRBV5-4 and TRBJ1-1, with D uncertain. V dropped 3 bases and J dropped 2 bases, with 8 bases sitting between them. This CDR3 region has 13 residues. CDR1 is SGHNT, CDR2 YYREEE, per germline (reference sequence). CDR3 DNA sequence: TGTGCCAGCAGCTCCACAGCTAACACTGAAGCTTTCTTT. Its protein is CASSSTANTEAFF.

This chain joins TRBV5-3 and TRBJ1-5, with 8 bases that match TRBD1. TRBV5-3 is an ORF, and what it does is uncertain. The CDR3 is 21 amino acids. The V gene end was trimmed by 4 bases and the J gene end by 4 bases; junction bases not matched to a gene: 25. This CDR3 is CARSPNSNLPRGHGVNQPQHF. In nucleotides, the CDR3 is TGTGCCAGAAGCCCGAACTCGAACTTACCCAGGGGGCATGGAGTGAATCAGCCCCAGCATTTT.

This chain uses TRBV24-1 with TRBJ2-1; D is possibly TRBD1 or TRBD2 (5 bases each). The V end was cut by 3 bases, the J end by 6 bases, with 8 bases between. The CDR3 extends over 13 amino acids. Germline V gives CDR1 KGHDR, CDR2 SFDVKD. The CDR3 nucleotides read TGTGCCACCAGTGATCCGAGGGGCAATGAGCAGTTCTTC. Encoded protein: CATSDPRGNEQFF.

The chain combines TRBV5-1 with TRBJ2-1; D is perhaps TRBD2 (6 bases). CDR3 length: 16 residues. Trimming left V 3 bases short and J 3 bases short, with 16 bases between. Looked up from germline, CDR1 is SGHRS and CDR2 is YFSETQ. CDR3 protein: CASSSGTGELYNEQFF. CDR3 coding DNA: TGCGCCAGCAGCTCCGGGACGGGGGAGCTCTACAATGAGCAGTTCTTC.

In this sample, this clone turned up once. J is TRBJ1-6 and V is TRBV11-2; D not resolved. Trimming removed 2 bases from V and 9 bases from J, with 8 bases in between. The CDR3 covers 13 residues. Germline values: CDR1 SGHAT, CDR2 FQNNGV. CDR3 protein: CASSLRSGSPLHF. CDR3 in DNA: TGTGCCAGCAGCTTACGGTCGGGTTCACCCCTCCACTTT.

V is TRBV18 and J is TRBJ2-7; weak D call: TRBD1 (6 bases). This CDR3 has 13 amino acids. Trimming took off 3 bases at V and 5 bases at J, with 11 bases between the two ends. CDR1 and CDR2 (germline): KGHSH, LQKENI. The CDR3 bases are TGTGCCAGCTCACCCTTACAGGGCGACGAGCAGTACTTC. Protein: CASSPLQGDEQYF.

The chain has TRBV5-4 and TRBJ2-7, with unresolved D. The V end lost 5 bases, the J end lost 0 bases, and 12 bases lay between the germline ends. CDR3 length: 14 amino acids. CDR1 and CDR2 from the germline V gene are SGHNT and YYREEE (reference sequence). The CDR3 sequence is CASSLKGRSYEQYF. CDR3 bases: TGTGCCAGCAGTTTAAAGGGCCGCTCCTACGAGCAGTACTTC.

The rearrangement joins TRBV11-2 to TRBJ1-2; TRBD1 agrees at 7 bases. The junction had 7 bases not matched to a gene; V was cut back by 5 bases and J by 1 base. From germline, CDR1 is SGHAT and CDR2 FQNNGV. CDR3 length: 15 residues. The CDR3 protein is CASSHGTARNYGYTF. The CDR3 DNA is TGTGCCAGCAGCCATGGGACAGCCCGTAACTATGGCTACACCTTC.

The V gene is TRBV6-5, the J gene TRBJ1-5, with D perhaps TRBD1 (5 bases). V was cut by 7 bases and J by 0 bases, with 13 bases left in between. CDR1 and CDR2 from the germline V gene are MNHEY and SVGAGI. The CDR3 has 15 amino acids. This CDR3 is CASILGPYSNQPQHF. The DNA for the CDR3 is TGTGCCAGCATCTTGGGACCATATAGCAATCAGCCCCAGCATTTT.

The rearrangement joins TRBV7-3 to TRBJ1-4; D is unclear. Trimming shortened V by 1 base and J by 7 bases, and 7 bases separated the two germline ends. Germline loops: CDR1 SGHTA, CDR2 FQGTGA. The CDR3 has 13 amino acids. The CDR3 region has the DNA TGTGCCAGCAGCTTAAACGCGGGTGAAAAACTGTTTTTT. Its protein is CASSLNAGEKLFF.

This clone was seen a single time. The chain carries TRBV5-4 and TRBJ1-1; D is unresolved. The V gene lost 2 bases and the J gene lost 4 bases, with 15 bases spanning the gap. The CDR3 covers 15 residues. The germline CDR1 and CDR2 sequences are SGHNT and YYREEE (reference sequence). In nucleotides, the CDR3 is TGTGCCAGCAGCTTATCTATTAGTCAGCGCACTGAAGCTTTCTTT. As protein: CASSLSISQRTEAFF.

The V gene is TRBV6-6, the J gene TRBJ1-3, with 9 bases aligning to TRBD1. The CDR3 consists of 17 residues. Germline CDR1 and CDR2: MNHNY and SVGAGI (reference sequence). Unmatched junction bases numbered 8, after V lost 5 bases and J lost 0 bases. CDR3: CASSPSLTGGSGNTIYF. The CDR3 DNA reads TGTGCCAGCAGTCCAAGCCTGACAGGGGGCTCTGGAAACACCATATATTTT.

The CDR3 sequence is CASSFTFISTYEQYF. For the CDR3, the DNA is TGTGCCAGCAGCTTTACTTTCATATCGACCTACGAGCAGTACTTC. The chain combines TRBV7-8 with TRBJ2-7; D is ambiguous. The CDR3 contains 15 residues. V was trimmed by 3 bases and J by 2 bases, leaving 14 bases between them. The germline V gene has CDR1 SGHVS and CDR2 FQNEAQ.

V and J are TRBV7-2 and TRBJ1-5; no clear D gene. CDR1 SGHTA and CDR2 FQGNSA come from the germline V gene. The CDR3 totals 14 residues. The V gene lost 2 bases and the J gene lost 10 bases, with 15 bases spanning the gap. The DNA for the CDR3 is TGTGCCAGCAGCTTATACGGAGAATCGAGTCCCCAGCATTTT. It translates to CASSLYGESSPQHF.

In its sample, this clone was seen once. V and J are TRBV18 and TRBJ2-7; 7 bases fit TRBD1. V gave up 5 bases and J gave up 4 bases; unmatched junction bases: 5. Germline CDR1 reads KGHSH; CDR2 reads LQKENI. This CDR3 comprises 13 residues. CDR3 sequence (DNA): TGTGCCAGCTCATTCGAACAGGGGTACGAGCAGTACTTC. It codes for CASSFEQGYEQYF.

This chain links TRBV7-9 with TRBJ2-6, with 8 bases aligning to TRBD1. Germline CDR1 SEHNR, CDR2 FQNEAQ (reference sequence). Unmatched junction bases numbered 9, after V lost 5 bases and J lost 0 bases. The CDR3 consists of 18 residues. This CDR3 reads CASSPRTGLSSGANVLTF. For the CDR3, the DNA is TGTGCCAGCAGCCCGAGGACAGGGCTATCCTCTGGGGCCAACGTCCTGACTTTC.

This rearrangement joins TRBV7-9 to TRBJ1-1; TRBD1 matches 7 bases. CDR1 and CDR2 from the germline V gene are SEHNR and FQNEAQ (reference sequence). The CDR3 totals 19 residues. J was trimmed by 7 bases and V by 5 bases; bases with no gene match: 25. The CDR3 loop is CASSNSSLRYRGRDSEAFF. The CDR3 bases are TGTGCCAGCAGCAACAGCAGCTTACGGTACAGGGGCAGGGATAGTGAAGCTTTCTTT.

The chain employs TRBV5-8 and TRBJ1-5; D is ambiguous. Deletions cut 3 bases from V and 6 bases from J, with 10 bases between. CDR3 length: 13 residues. Looked up from germline, CDR1 is SGHTS and CDR2 is YDEGEE. In DNA, the CDR3 is TGTGCCAGCAGCTGGGAGGGCACTCAGCCCCAGCATTTT. Its translation: CASSWEGTQPQHF.

The chain recombines TRBV7-9 with TRBJ1-2; D gene ambiguous. CDR3 length: 13 amino acids. V lost 5 bases and J lost 6, with 13 bases in between. Germline CDR1 and CDR2: SEHNR and FQNEAQ (reference sequence). The CDR3 protein is CASSQQPRHGYTF. In DNA, the CDR3 is TGTGCCAGCAGCCAGCAACCTAGGCATGGCTACACCTTC.

The chain is built from TRBV20-1 and TRBJ1-2, with D uncertain. V gave up 3 bases and J gave up 1 base, with 3 bases separating them. The CDR3 is 11 amino acids. CDR1 and CDR2 (germline): DFQATT, SNEGSKA (reference sequence). Written as DNA, the CDR3 is TGCAGTGCTAGTAATAACTATGGCTACACCTTC. Its translation is CSASNNYGYTF.

V usage is TRBV27 and J usage is TRBJ2-7; 7 bases agree with TRBD2. This CDR3 comprises 15 residues. V lost 6 bases and J lost 2; bases outside the gene matches: 10. Germline V CDR1 and CDR2: MNHEY, SMNVEV (reference sequence). This chain's CDR3 is CASSPPAGPTYEQYF. As DNA, the CDR3 is TGTGCCAGCAGCCCACCAGCGGGGCCTACCTACGAGCAGTACTTC.